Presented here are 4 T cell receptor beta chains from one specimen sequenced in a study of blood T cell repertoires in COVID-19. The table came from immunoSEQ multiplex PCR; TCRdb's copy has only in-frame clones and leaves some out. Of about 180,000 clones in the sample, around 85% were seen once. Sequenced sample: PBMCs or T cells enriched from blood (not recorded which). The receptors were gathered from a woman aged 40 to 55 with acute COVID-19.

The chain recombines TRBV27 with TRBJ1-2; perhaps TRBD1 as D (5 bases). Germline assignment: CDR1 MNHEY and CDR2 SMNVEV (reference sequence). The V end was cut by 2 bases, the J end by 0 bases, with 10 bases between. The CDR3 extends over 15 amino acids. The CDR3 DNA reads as TGTGCCAGCAGTTTAAGCGCAGGGACTAACTATGGCTACACCTTC. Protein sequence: CASSLSAGTNYGYTF.

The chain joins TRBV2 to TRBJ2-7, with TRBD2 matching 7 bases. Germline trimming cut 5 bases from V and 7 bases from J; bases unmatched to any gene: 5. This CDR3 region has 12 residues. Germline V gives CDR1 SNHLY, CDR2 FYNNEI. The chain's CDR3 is CASSRLAREQYV. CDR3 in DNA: TGTGCCAGCAGTAGACTAGCTAGGGAGCAGTACGTC.

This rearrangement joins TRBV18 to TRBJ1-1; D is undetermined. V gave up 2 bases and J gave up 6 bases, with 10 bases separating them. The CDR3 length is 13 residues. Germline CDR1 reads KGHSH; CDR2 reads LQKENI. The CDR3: CASSPSGIPEAFF. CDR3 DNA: TGTGCCAGCTCACCATCGGGGATACCTGAAGCTTTCTTT.

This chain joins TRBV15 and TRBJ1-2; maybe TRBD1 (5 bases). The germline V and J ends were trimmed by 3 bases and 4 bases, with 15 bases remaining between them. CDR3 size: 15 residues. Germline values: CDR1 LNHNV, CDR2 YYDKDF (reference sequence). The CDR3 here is CATSRDLDRVYGYTF. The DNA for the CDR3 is TGTGCCACCAGCAGGGACCTAGACAGAGTCTATGGCTACACCTTC.